These T cell receptor beta chains were read from a single sample in a study of identical twins. Each CDR3 protein is one row after TCRdb ran MiXCR on the 5' RACE reads. In the table there are approximately 530,000 distinct CDR3 sequences, more than 20% of which are singletons. These sequences were also reported in another study, on yellow fever vaccine responses in identical twins.

The sample consisted of CD4+ T cells sorted from blood. These receptors came from a woman between 18 and 30 years old in good health. Each CDR3 is given with its conserved first and last residue. D genes are given only for firm matches. A row's size may be missing; if present it is once, few, many or a size class.

j_call clone_size d_call v_call cdr3_nt cdr3_aa
TRBJ2-5 few . TRBV4-2 TGTGCCAGCAGCCAAGAGGGCCAACATGGAGAGACCCAGTACTTC CASSQEGQHGETQYF
TRBJ1-1 . TRBD1 TRBV7-9 TGTGCCAGCAGCTCCCCCGGACAGGGTGACACTGAAGCTTTCTTT CASSSPGQGDTEAFF
TRBJ2-1 few . TRBV12-3/TRBV12-4 TGTGCCAGCAGTTTAAAGAGGGATGAGCAGTTCTTC CASSLKRDEQFF
TRBJ2-3 . TRBD2 TRBV20-1 TGCAGTGCTAGAACCGGGACTAGCTGGTCAGATACGCAGTATTTT CSARTGTSWSDTQYF
TRBJ1-6 many . TRBV28 TGTGCCAGCACGTGGAGGAGCTCCTATAATTCACCCCTCCACTTT CASTWRSSYNSPLHF
TRBJ2-3 . . TRBV5-1 TGCGCCAGCAGCAGGACCTCAACAACGACAGCCGCCGGTACGCAGTATTTT CASSRTSTTTAAGTQYF
TRBJ1-6 . . TRBV7-8 TGTGCCAGCAGCTCCGAATCCGGGAGACCCCTCCACTTT CASSSESGRPLHF
TRBJ1-6 few . TRBV12-3/TRBV12-4 TGTGCCAGCAGTTTAGATGAGCGGAATTCACCCCTCCACTTT CASSLDERNSPLHF
TRBJ2-3 few . TRBV10-3 TGTGCCATCAGTGACCCAGGGATTGAAGACACAGATACGCAGTATTTT CAISDPGIEDTDTQYF
TRBJ2-2 few TRBD2 TRBV2 TGTGCCAGCAGTTCGCCGGGACTAGGGACTCTAGGGGAGCTGTTTTTT CASSSPGLGTLGELFF
TRBJ2-5 once TRBD1 TRBV11-2 TGTGCCAGCAGCTTAGCGGGACAGGCGAGGTCAGAGACCCAGTACTTC CASSLAGQARSETQYF
TRBJ1-2 once . TRBV4-2 TGTGCCAGCAGCCAAGGCCTAGGGGAGAATGGCTACACCTTC CASSQGLGENGYTF
TRBJ2-5 . TRBD2 TRBV6-5 TGTGCCAGCAGTTACCTTAGCGGGGGGCAAGAGACCCAGTACTTC CASSYLSGGQETQYF
TRBJ2-1 . TRBD2 TRBV20-1 TGCAGTGCCTCTCCTGGCGGGAGGCCCTACAATGAGCAGTTCTTC CSASPGGRPYNEQFF
TRBJ2-1 few . TRBV4-1 TGCGCCAGCAGCCAAGCAGGGGTCGATGAGCAGTTCTTC CASSQAGVDEQFF
TRBJ2-3 few TRBD2 TRBV12-5 TGTGCTAGTGGCACCGGACTAGCTGCGGATACGCAGTATTTT CASGTGLAADTQYF
TRBJ2-4 . . TRBV12-3/TRBV12-4 TGTGCCAGCAGTTTGGTGACGCGAGGCAAAAACATTCAGTACTTC CASSLVTRGKNIQYF
TRBJ2-1 few . TRBV2 TGTGCCAGCAGTATCAACTACAATGAGCAGTTCTTC CASSINYNEQFF
TRBJ2-7 many . TRBV12-3/TRBV12-4 TGTGCCAGCAGTTTTGGAAACCCAGTGGGCTACGAGCAGTACTTC CASSFGNPVGYEQYF
TRBJ2-7 few . TRBV6-6 TGTGCCAGCGGTAGACAGGCGGCCGAGCAGTACTTC CASGRQAAEQYF
TRBJ2-1 . TRBD2 TRBV6-1 TGTGCCAGCAGCCGAGTTCGAACAAATGCGGGAGAGTGGTCGGATGAGCAGTTCTTC CASSRVRTNAGEWSDEQFF
TRBJ2-7 once . TRBV11-3 TGTGCCAGCAGCTCCCATAGCGGCACCTACGAGCAGTACTTC CASSSHSGTYEQYF
TRBJ2-4 few . TRBV12-3/TRBV12-4 TGTGCCAGCAGTTTAGCGTGGACAGTAGCCAAAAACATTCAGTACTTC CASSLAWTVAKNIQYF
TRBJ2-5 few TRBD1 TRBV20-1 TGCAGTGCTCCGAAACAGGGGGCCCAAGAGACCCAGTACTTC CSAPKQGAQETQYF
TRBJ2-2 . TRBD1 TRBV2 TGTGCCAGCAGTGAAGCCCGGGGACAGGGGGACACCGGGGAGCTGTTTTTT CASSEARGQGDTGELFF
TRBJ2-1 . . TRBV20-1 TGCAGTGCTAGCCGTGTTGAGCAGTTCTTC CSASRVEQFF
TRBJ1-1 . TRBD1 TRBV5-1 TGCGCCAGCAGCACCGGACAGGTTTCGGGCACTGAAGCTTTCTTT CASSTGQVSGTEAFF
TRBJ2-5 . TRBD2 TRBV20-1 TGCAGTGCCGAGAGGACTAGCAAAGAGACCCAGTACTTC CSAERTSKETQYF
TRBJ1-6 . . TRBV20-1 TGCAGTGCCCAAACACAGGTTAATTCACCCCTCCACTTT CSAQTQVNSPLHF
TRBJ2-4 few . TRBV20-1 TGCAGTGCTATCCAGACCAAAAACATTCAGTACTTC CSAIQTKNIQYF
TRBJ2-7 . TRBD2 TRBV20-1 TGCAGTGCTCTTTTAGCGGGAGGGAAGACCTACGAGCAGTACTTC CSALLAGGKTYEQYF
TRBJ2-6 few . TRBV6-1 TGTGCCAGCAGCCGCCCTGGGACGGAAGGTTCTGGGGCCAACGTCCTGACTTTC CASSRPGTEGSGANVLTF
TRBJ2-4 few . TRBV20-1 TGCAGTGCTTCAAGGGGGGGCGTAGGGAACATTCAGTACTTC CSASRGGVGNIQYF